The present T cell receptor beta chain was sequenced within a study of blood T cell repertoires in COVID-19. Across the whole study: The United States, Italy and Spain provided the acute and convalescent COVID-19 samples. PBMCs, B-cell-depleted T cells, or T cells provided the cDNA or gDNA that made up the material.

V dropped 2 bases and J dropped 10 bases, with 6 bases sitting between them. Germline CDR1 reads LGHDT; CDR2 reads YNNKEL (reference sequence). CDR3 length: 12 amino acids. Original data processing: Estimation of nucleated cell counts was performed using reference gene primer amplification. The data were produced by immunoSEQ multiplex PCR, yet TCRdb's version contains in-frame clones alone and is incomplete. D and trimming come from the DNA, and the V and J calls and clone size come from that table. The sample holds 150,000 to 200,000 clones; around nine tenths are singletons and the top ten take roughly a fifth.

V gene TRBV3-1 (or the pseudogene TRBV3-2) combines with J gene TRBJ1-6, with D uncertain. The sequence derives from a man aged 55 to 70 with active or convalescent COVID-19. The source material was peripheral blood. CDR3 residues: CASSQLESPLHF. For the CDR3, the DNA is TGTGCCAGCAGCCAACTAGAATCACCCCTCCACTTT.